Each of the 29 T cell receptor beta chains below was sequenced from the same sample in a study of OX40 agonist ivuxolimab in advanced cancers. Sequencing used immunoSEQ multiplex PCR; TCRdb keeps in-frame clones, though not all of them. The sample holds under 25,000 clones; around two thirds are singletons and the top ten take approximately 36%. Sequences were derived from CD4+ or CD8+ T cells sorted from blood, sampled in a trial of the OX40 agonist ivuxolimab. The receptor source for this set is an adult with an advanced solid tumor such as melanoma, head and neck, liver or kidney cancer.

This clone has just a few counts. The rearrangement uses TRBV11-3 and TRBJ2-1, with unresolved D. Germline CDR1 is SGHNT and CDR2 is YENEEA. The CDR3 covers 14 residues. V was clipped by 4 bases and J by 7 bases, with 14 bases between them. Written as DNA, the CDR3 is TGTGCCAGCAGCTCCATCTCGCGCCGAAATGAGCAGTTCTTC. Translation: CASSSISRRNEQFF.

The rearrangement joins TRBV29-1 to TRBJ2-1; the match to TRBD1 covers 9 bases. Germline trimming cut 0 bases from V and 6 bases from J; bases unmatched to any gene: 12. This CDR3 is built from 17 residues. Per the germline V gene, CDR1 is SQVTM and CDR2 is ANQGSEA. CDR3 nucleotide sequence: TGCAGCGTTGAAGAGCCTAGGGGACAGGGAGGGATCAATGAGCAGTTCTTC. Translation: CSVEEPRGQGGINEQFF.

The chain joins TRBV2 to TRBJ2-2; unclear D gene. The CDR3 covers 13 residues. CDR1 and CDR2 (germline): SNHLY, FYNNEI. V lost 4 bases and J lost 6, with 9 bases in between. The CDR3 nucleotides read TGTGCCAGCAGTGTCCTAGTGTCCGGGGAGCTGTTTTTT. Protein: CASSVLVSGELFF.

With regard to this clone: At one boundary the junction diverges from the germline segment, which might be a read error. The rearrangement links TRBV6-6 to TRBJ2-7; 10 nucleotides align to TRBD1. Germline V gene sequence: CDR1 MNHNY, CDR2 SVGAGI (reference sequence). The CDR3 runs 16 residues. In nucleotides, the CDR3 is TGTGCCAGCAGTCCACCGGGACAGGGGCGGTCCTTCGAGCAGTACTTC. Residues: CASSPPGQGRSFEQYF.

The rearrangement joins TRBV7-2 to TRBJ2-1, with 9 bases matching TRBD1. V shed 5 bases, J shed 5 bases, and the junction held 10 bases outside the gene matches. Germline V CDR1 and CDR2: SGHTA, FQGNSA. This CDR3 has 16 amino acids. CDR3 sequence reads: CASSPGTGTWDNEQFF. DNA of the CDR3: TGTGCCAGCAGCCCCGGGACAGGGACGTGGGACAATGAGCAGTTCTTC.

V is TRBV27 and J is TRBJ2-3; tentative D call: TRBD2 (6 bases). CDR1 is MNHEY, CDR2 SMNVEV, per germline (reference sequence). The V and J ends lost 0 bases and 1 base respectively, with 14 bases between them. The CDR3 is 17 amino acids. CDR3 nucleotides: TGTGCCAGCAGTTTATCGACCGGGAGTGCGCGCACAGATACGCAGTATTTT. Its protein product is CASSLSTGSARTDTQYF.

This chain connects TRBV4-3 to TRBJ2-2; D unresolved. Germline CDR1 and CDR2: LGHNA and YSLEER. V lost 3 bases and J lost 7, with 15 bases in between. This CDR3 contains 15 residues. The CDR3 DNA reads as TGCGCCAGCAGCCAGGGGTTGTGGGGTGACGGGGAGCTGTTTTTT. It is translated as CASSQGLWGDGELFF.

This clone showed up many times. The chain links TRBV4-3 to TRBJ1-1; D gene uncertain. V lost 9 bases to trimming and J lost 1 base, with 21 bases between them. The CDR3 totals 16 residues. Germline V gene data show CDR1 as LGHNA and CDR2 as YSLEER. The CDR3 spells CASRESLEHWNTEAFF. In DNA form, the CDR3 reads TGCGCCAGTCGAGAAAGCCTCGAGCATTGGAACACTGAAGCTTTCTTT.

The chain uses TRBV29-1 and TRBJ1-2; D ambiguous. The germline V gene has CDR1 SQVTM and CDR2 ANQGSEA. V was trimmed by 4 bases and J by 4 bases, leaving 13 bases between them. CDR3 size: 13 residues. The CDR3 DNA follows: TGCAGCGTTGTACCCGGGAGTGTCTATGGCTACACCTTC. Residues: CSVVPGSVYGYTF. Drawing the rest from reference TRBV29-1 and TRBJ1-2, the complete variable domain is SAVISQKPSRDICQRGTSLTIQCQVDSQVTMMFWYRQQPGQSLTLIATANQGSEATYESGFVIDKFPISRPNLTFSTLTVSNMSPEDSSIYLCSVVPGSVYGYTFGSGTRLTVV.

The CDR3 nucleotides read TGTGCCAGTAGTATAGGAGGGGGCTACGAGCAGTACTTC. This sequence encodes CASSIGGGYEQYF. V gene TRBV19 combines with J gene TRBJ2-7; D is perhaps TRBD1 (6 bases). The CDR3 loop spans 13 amino acids. The ends were cut back, 1 base at V and 3 bases at J, with 7 bases in the middle. Germline V gene sequence: CDR1 LNHDA, CDR2 SQIVND (reference sequence). Full variable domain (outside the CDR3, taken from reference TRBV19 and TRBJ2-7): DGGITQSPKYLFRKEGQNVTLSCEQNLNHDAMYWYRQDPGQGLRLIYYSQIVNDFQKGDIAEGYSVSREKKESFPLTVTSAQKNPTAFYLCASSIGGGYEQYFGPGTRLTVT.

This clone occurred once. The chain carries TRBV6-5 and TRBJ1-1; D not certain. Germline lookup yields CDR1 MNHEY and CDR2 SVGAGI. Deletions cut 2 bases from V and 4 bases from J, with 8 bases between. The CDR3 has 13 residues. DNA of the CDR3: TGTGCCAGCAGTTACGGCCAAGGCACTGAAGCTTTCTTT. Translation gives CASSYGQGTEAFF.

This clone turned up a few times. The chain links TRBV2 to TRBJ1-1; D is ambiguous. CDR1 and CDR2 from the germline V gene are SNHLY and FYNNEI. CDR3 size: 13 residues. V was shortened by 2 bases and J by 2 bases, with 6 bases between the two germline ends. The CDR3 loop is CASSEWSNTEAFF. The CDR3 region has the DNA TGTGCCAGCAGTGAATGGTCCAACACTGAAGCTTTCTTT.

The CDR3 sequence is CASSSIGPNRQETQYF. CDR3 DNA: TGTGCCAGCAGCTCCATAGGGCCGAATAGGCAAGAGACCCAGTACTTC. V and J are TRBV7-9 and TRBJ2-5; D is undetermined. The CDR3 is made up of 16 amino acids. The germline V gene has CDR1 SEHNR and CDR2 FQNEAQ (reference sequence). V lost 4 bases, J lost 2 bases, and 17 bases lay in between.

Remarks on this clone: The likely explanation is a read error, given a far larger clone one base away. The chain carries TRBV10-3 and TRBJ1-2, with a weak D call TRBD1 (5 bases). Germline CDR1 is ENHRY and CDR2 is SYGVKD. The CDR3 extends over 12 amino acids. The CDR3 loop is CASSSGGEGYTF. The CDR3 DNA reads TGTGCCAGCAGTTCCGGGGGGGAGGGCTACACCTTC.

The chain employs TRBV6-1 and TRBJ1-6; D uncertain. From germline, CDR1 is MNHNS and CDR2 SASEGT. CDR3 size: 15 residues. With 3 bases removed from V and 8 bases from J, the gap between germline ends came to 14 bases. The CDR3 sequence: CASSEDSQRDSPLHF. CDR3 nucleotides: TGTGCCAGCAGTGAGGACTCCCAAAGGGATTCACCCCTCCACTTT.

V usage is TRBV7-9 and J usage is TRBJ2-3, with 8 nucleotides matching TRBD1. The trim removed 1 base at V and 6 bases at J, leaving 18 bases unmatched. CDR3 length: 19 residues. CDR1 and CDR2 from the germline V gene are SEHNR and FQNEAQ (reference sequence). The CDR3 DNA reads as TGTGCCAGCAGCTTAGGAGAGTTCCCCGGGACAGGAAACTTCGATACGCAGTATTTT. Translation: CASSLGEFPGTGNFDTQYF.

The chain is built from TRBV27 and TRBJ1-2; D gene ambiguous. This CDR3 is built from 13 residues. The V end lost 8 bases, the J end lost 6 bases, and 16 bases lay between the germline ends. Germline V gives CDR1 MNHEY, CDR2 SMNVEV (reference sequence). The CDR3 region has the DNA TGTGCCAGCGCTCCGGTCGGGTTGGATGGCTACACCTTC. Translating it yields CASAPVGLDGYTF.

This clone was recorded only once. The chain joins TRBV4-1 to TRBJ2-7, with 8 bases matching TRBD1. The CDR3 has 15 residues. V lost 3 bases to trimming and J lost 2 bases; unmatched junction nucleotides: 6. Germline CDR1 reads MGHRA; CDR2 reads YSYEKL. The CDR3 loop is CASSHDGTGTYEQYF. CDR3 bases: TGCGCCAGCAGCCATGATGGGACAGGAACCTACGAGCAGTACTTC.

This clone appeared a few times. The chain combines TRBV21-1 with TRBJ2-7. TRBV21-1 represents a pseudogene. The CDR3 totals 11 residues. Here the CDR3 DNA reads TGTGCCAGCAGCAATGGGTGCGAGCAGTACTTC. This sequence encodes CASSNGCEQYF.

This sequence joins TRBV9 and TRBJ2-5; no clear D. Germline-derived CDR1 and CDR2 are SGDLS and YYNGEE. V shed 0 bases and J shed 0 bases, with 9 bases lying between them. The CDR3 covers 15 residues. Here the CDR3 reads CASSVDFGYQETQYF. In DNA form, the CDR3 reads TGTGCCAGCAGCGTAGATTTTGGATACCAAGAGACCCAGTACTTC.

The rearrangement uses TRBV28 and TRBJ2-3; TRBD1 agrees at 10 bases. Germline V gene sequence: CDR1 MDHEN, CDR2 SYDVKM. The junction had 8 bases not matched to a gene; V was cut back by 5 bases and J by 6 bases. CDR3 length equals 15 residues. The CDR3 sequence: CASSTHRDRGDTQYF. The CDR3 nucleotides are TGTGCCAGCAGTACCCACCGGGACAGGGGTGATACGCAGTATTTT.

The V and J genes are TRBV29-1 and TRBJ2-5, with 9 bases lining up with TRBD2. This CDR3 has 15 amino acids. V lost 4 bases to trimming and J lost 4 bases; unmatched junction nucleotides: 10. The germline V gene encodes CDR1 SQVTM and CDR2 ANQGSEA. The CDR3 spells CSVVEREAILETQYF. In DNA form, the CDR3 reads TGCAGCGTTGTGGAGCGGGAGGCGATATTAGAGACCCAGTACTTC. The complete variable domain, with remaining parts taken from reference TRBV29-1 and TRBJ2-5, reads SAVISQKPSRDICQRGTSLTIQCQVDSQVTMMFWYRQQPGQSLTLIATANQGSEATYESGFVIDKFPISRPNLTFSTLTVSNMSPEDSSIYLCSVVEREAILETQYFGPGTRLLVL.

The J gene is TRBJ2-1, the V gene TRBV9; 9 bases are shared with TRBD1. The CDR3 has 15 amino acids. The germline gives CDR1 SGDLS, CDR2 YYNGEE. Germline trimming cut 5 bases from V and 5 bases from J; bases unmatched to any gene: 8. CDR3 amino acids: CASRGRQGVNNEQFF. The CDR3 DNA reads TGTGCCAGCAGAGGTCGACAGGGGGTTAACAATGAGCAGTTCTTC.

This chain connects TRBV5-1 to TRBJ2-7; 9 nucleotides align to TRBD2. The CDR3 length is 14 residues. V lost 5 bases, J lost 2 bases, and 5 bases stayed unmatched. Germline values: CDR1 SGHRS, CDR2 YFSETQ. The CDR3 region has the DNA TGCGCCAGCAGTTCTAGCGGGAACGCCTACGAGCAGTACTTC. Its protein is CASSSSGNAYEQYF.

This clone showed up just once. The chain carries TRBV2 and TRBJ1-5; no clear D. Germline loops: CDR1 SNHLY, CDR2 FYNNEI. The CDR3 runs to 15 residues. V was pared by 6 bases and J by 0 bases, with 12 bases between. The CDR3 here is CASRPRTSSNQPQHF. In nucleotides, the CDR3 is TGTGCCAGCAGACCTAGGACGAGTAGCAATCAGCCCCAGCATTTT.

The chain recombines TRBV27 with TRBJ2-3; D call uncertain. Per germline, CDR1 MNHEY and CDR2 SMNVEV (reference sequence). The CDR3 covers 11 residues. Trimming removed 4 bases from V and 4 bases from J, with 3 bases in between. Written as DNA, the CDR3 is TGTGCCAGCAGTTCTTCAGATACGCAGTATTTT. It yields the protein CASSSSDTQYF.

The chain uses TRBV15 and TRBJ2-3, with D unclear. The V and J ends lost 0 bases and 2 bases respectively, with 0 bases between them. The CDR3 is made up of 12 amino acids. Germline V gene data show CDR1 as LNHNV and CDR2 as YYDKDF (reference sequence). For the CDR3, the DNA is TGTGCCACCAGCAGAGACACAGATACGCAGTATTTT. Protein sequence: CATSRDTDTQYF.

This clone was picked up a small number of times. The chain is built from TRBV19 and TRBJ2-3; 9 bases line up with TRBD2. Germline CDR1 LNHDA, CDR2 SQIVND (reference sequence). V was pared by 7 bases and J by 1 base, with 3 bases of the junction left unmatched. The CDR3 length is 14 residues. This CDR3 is CASTSGEGTDTQYF. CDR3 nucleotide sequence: TGTGCCAGTACTAGCGGGGAGGGCACAGATACGCAGTATTTT.

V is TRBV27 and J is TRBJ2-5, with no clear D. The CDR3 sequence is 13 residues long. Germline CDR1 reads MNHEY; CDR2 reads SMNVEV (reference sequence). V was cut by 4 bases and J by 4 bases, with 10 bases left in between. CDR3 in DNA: TGTGCCAGCAGTTCCAACCCCCTAGAGACCCAGTACTTC. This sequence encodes CASSSNPLETQYF.